These 13 T cell receptor beta chains were sequenced from one sample in a study of cytomegalovirus exposure and HLA in healthy donors. The PCR used 60 Vbeta and 13 Jbeta primers. Profiling relied on immunoSEQ multiplex PCR, and the TCRdb table lists in-frame clones only, not all of them. Of 130,000 or so clones in the sample, 8% to 9.5% are singletons; the top ten hold 4.5% to 7%. The sequenced sample was PBMCs. Receptors were obtained from a man aged 35 to 55 in good health and CMV-seronegative.

The chain couples TRBV5-1 to TRBJ2-7, with D possibly being TRBD1 (6 bases). The CDR3 extends over 14 amino acids. Per germline, CDR1 SGHRS and CDR2 YFSETQ. V was cut by 0 bases and J by 2 bases, with 9 bases left in between. The CDR3 protein is CASSLDRVAYEQYF. CDR3 DNA: TGCGCCAGCAGCTTGGACAGGGTAGCCTACGAGCAGTACTTC.

The chain joins TRBV6-5 to TRBJ1-4; D is perhaps TRBD1 (6 bases). V lost 0 bases to trimming and J lost 4 bases, with 12 bases between them. In germline, CDR1 is MNHEY, CDR2 SVGAGI. The CDR3 loop spans 16 amino acids. CDR3 sequence: CASSYSPGVGNEKLFF. DNA of the CDR3: TGTGCCAGCAGTTACTCCCCAGGGGTCGGTAATGAAAAACTGTTTTTT.

The chain links TRBV19 to TRBJ1-2; no clear D. Germline assignment: CDR1 LNHDA and CDR2 SQIVND (reference sequence). CDR3 length: 13 amino acids. Between the trimmed V and J ends, which lost 7 bases and 4 bases, there was a span of 13 bases. CDR3 in DNA: TGTGCCAGTACGAGTGCCAACCTCTATGGCTACACCTTC. This translates into CASTSANLYGYTF.

The chain carries TRBV6-1 and TRBJ2-1; D gene uncertain. Germline V CDR1 and CDR2: MNHNS, SASEGT. Between the trimmed V and J ends, which lost 4 bases and 5 bases, there was a span of 9 bases. CDR3 length: 13 residues. The CDR3 is CASSARHDNEQFF. CDR3 coding DNA: TGTGCCAGCAGTGCCCGACACGACAATGAGCAGTTCTTC.

This clone was detected a few times. The rearrangement joins TRBV11-2 to TRBJ1-1; 8 bases agree with TRBD1. Germline CDR1 reads SGHAT; CDR2 reads FQNNGV. J was trimmed by 5 bases and V by 3 bases; bases with no gene match: 11. The length of the CDR3 is 16 residues. In nucleotides, the CDR3 is TGTGCCAGCAGCTTGTGGACAGGGAGGCTGGGGACTGAAGCTTTCTTT. Translation gives CASSLWTGRLGTEAFF. Full variable domain (outside the CDR3, taken from reference TRBV11-2 and TRBJ1-1): EAGVAQSPRYKIIEKRQSVAFWCNPISGHATLYWYQQILGQGPKLLIQFQNNGVVDDSQLPKDRFSAERLKGVDSTLKIQPAKLEDSAVYLCASSLWTGRLGTEAFFGQGTRLTVV.

V is TRBV4-2 and J is TRBJ1-2, with D possibly being TRBD1 (5 bases). With 0 bases removed from V and 7 bases from J, the gap between germline ends came to 12 bases. CDR1 is LGHNA, CDR2 YNFKEQ, per germline. The length of the CDR3 is 14 residues. CDR3 in DNA: TGTGCCAGCAGCCAAGACGGAAGGGGCGGTGGCTACACCTTC. This sequence encodes CASSQDGRGGGYTF.

This clone was detected only a few times. The chain has TRBV7-3 and TRBJ2-5; no clear D. CDR1 and CDR2 from the germline V gene are SGHTA and FQGTGA. The CDR3 runs 15 residues. The V end lost 2 bases, the J end lost 5 bases, and 15 bases lay between the germline ends. The CDR3 sequence is CASSLLPGMRETQYF. CDR3 bases: TGTGCCAGCAGCTTATTGCCTGGAATGAGGGAGACCCAGTACTTC.

The rearrangement uses TRBV10-2 and TRBJ2-3; maybe TRBD2 (6 bases). Germline V CDR1 and CDR2: WSHSY, SAAADI. This CDR3 has 13 amino acids. Trimming took off 8 bases at V and 9 bases at J, with 18 bases between the two ends. The DNA of the CDR3 is TGCGCCAGCGCCCTGGGGGGTCCAGGAACGCAGTATTTT. Translated, it gives CASALGGPGTQYF.

CDR3 loop: CASSIRVENSPLHF. The CDR3 DNA follows: TGTGCCAGCAGCATCAGGGTAGAGAATTCACCCCTCCACTTT. The chain carries TRBV7-8 and TRBJ1-6; D may be TRBD1 (5 bases). Deletions cut 5 bases from V and 7 bases from J, with 12 bases between. Per the germline V gene, CDR1 is SGHVS and CDR2 is FQNEAQ. CDR3 length: 14 amino acids.

The rearrangement uses TRBV5-4 and TRBJ2-2; tentative D call: TRBD1 (6 bases). There are 13 residues in the CDR3. CDR1 and CDR2 (germline): SGHNT, YYREEE (reference sequence). Deletions cut 4 bases from V and 7 bases from J, with 11 bases between. CDR3 nucleotide sequence: TGTGCCAGCAGCGCACAGGGATACGGGGAGCTGTTTTTT. Its translation: CASSAQGYGELFF.

This clone has just a few counts. The chain recombines TRBV11-2 with TRBJ2-7; 12 bases fit TRBD1. The CDR3 loop spans 13 amino acids. Trimming at V came to 6 bases and at J to 7 bases, leaving 4 bases not matched to a gene. Germline assignment: CDR1 SGHAT and CDR2 FQNNGV. CDR3 sequence: CASRGQGAREQYF. CDR3 nucleotide sequence: TGTGCCAGCAGGGGACAGGGGGCTCGGGAGCAGTACTTC.

The table lists this clone with a few counts. The gene calls are TRBV4-2 and TRBJ2-3; 8 bases are shared with TRBD2. The germline gives CDR1 LGHNA, CDR2 YNFKEQ. The CDR3 is 15 residues long. V shed 3 bases, J shed 1 base, and the junction held 3 bases outside the gene matches. In nucleotides, the CDR3 is TGTGCCAGCAGCCAGGCGGGGGGCGGCACAGATACGCAGTATTTT. Translation gives CASSQAGGGTDTQYF.

This clone was recorded a few times. V and J are TRBV27 and TRBJ1-1; 11 bases fit TRBD1. CDR3 length: 13 amino acids. Germline-derived CDR1 and CDR2 are MNHEY and SMNVEV (reference sequence). Unmatched junction bases numbered 3, after V lost 5 bases and J lost 7 bases. The CDR3 is CASSGQGALEAFF. The CDR3 coding sequence is TGTGCCAGCAGTGGACAGGGGGCACTTGAAGCTTTCTTT.